This entry is about one TCR beta chain. The data derive from a study of blood T cell repertoires in COVID-19. Study summary: Samples came from the United States, Italy and Spain, spanning acute and convalescent COVID-19. The cDNA or gDNA used as material had been derived from T cells, B-cell-depleted T cells, or PBMCs.

Original methodology: Nucleated cell counts were estimated from reference gene primer amplification. Sequencing was performed with immunoSEQ multiplex PCR; in TCRdb, only in-frame clones are kept and a portion is missing. V and J calls and clone size come straight from that table; D and trimming were deduced from the DNA. Of 65,000 to 90,000 clones listed, 70% to 85% were seen once; the top ten hold more than 4%. Germline CDR1 reads MNHEY; CDR2 reads SVGAGI. The length of the CDR3 is 13 residues. Trimming cost V 1 base and J 6 bases, with 10 bases left between them. The sample consisted of peripheral blood. V and J are TRBV6-5 and TRBJ2-7, with D possibly matching TRBD1 (6 bases). This receptor was taken from a woman aged 60-70 years with acute or convalescent COVID-19. In nucleotides, the CDR3 is TGTGCCAGCAGTTACTTACAGGGTCGCGAGCAGTACTTC. This encodes CASSYLQGREQYF.